The 20 T cell receptor beta chains in this list originate from one sample, sequenced in a study of cytomegalovirus exposure and HLA in healthy donors. Researchers ran the PCR with 60 Vbeta and 13 Jbeta primers. TCRdb keeps only in-frame clones here, not all; method: immunoSEQ multiplex PCR. The data contain roughly 110,000 clones, roughly 70% of them seen just once; the ten biggest clones take up roughly 0.87%. Specimen: PBMCs. These receptors originate from a woman aged 25 to 39 in good health and CMV-seronegative.

V and J are TRBV6-5 and TRBJ2-7, with a tentative D call TRBD2 (6 bases). CDR1 and CDR2 (germline): MNHEY, SVGAGI. CDR3 length equals 14 residues. Trimming took off 6 bases at V and 7 bases at J, with 19 bases between the two ends. The CDR3 spells CASRPGIVGGEQYF. CDR3 sequence (DNA): TGTGCCAGCAGACCCGGGATCGTGGGAGGAGAGCAGTACTTC.

The chain combines TRBV5-4 with TRBJ1-2; D is undetermined. V lost 0 bases and J lost 7, with 7 bases in between. The CDR3 has 12 amino acids. Germline CDR1 and CDR2: SGHNT and YYREEE (reference sequence). The CDR3, as DNA: TGTGCCAGCAGCTTGGATGAGGGTGGCTACACCTTC. Translating it yields CASSLDEGGYTF.

The chain is built from TRBV7-2 and TRBJ2-7, with TRBD1 identical over 8 bases. J gave up 3 bases and V 3 bases, and 7 bases lay outside the gene matches. The CDR3 length is 15 residues. Per germline, CDR1 SGHTA and CDR2 FQGNSA. This CDR3 reads CASSFLDRVGYEQYF. The CDR3 DNA reads as TGTGCCAGCAGCTTCTTGGACAGGGTAGGCTACGAGCAGTACTTC.

Only a few counts were recorded for this clone. The rearrangement joins TRBV29-1 to TRBJ1-1; D not resolved. Germline assignment: CDR1 SQVTM and CDR2 ANQGSEA. CDR3 length: 10 amino acids. V was cut by 5 bases and J by 8 bases, with 9 bases left in between. CDR3 nucleotide sequence: TGCAGCGTTTTGCTGAGCGAAGCTTTCTTT. It specifies CSVLLSEAFF.

The V gene is TRBV10-3, the J gene TRBJ1-2; D gene ambiguous. The CDR3 is 16 residues long. The germline V and J ends were trimmed by 0 bases and 8 bases, with 19 bases remaining between them. Germline V gene lookup returns CDR1 ENHRY and CDR2 SYGVKD. The CDR3 is CAISESIVRSACGYTF. The CDR3 coding sequence is TGTGCCATCAGTGAGTCGATTGTGAGGAGTGCCTGCGGCTACACCTTC.

The chain couples TRBV27 to TRBJ2-6; D uncertain. The ends were cut back, 2 bases at V and 2 bases at J, with 19 bases in the middle. CDR1 MNHEY and CDR2 SMNVEV come from the germline V gene (reference sequence). This CDR3 has 19 residues. DNA for the CDR3: TGTGCCAGCAGTTTAAAGAATACTTTACGGGTTCCTGGGGCCAACGTCCTGACTTTC. Amino acids: CASSLKNTLRVPGANVLTF.

The chain links TRBV6-5 to TRBJ2-2; 10 nucleotides align to TRBD1. This CDR3 has 15 amino acids. V shed 6 bases, J shed 4 bases, and the junction held 5 bases outside the gene matches. CDR1 and CDR2 (germline): MNHEY, SVGAGI. CDR3 residues: CASRAGQGSTGELFF. The CDR3 DNA reads TGTGCCAGCAGAGCGGGACAGGGGAGCACCGGGGAGCTGTTTTTT.

The chain employs TRBV6-5 and TRBJ2-2; the match to TRBD1 covers 11 bases. Germline V CDR1 and CDR2: MNHEY, SVGAGI. The CDR3 loop spans 14 amino acids. The trim removed 7 bases at V and 8 bases at J, leaving 6 bases unmatched. The DNA of the CDR3 is TGTGCCAGCACCCGGACAGGGGGCAGGGGGGAGCTGTTTTTT. Residues: CASTRTGGRGELFF.

This sequence joins TRBV7-2 and TRBJ1-5, with D possibly being TRBD1 (5 bases). V lost 4 bases to trimming and J lost 1 base, with 11 bases between them. The CDR3 is made up of 15 amino acids. Germline CDR1 reads SGHTA; CDR2 reads FQGNSA. CDR3 coding DNA: TGTGCCAGCAGCTCCCCCGGGGGAAGCAATCAGCCCCAGCATTTT. Residues: CASSSPGGSNQPQHF.

The chain employs TRBV27 and TRBJ1-5; a weak D match, TRBD1 (5 bases). This CDR3 region has 17 residues. Trimming took 5 bases from V and 2 from J, leaving 19 bases between them. Germline V CDR1 and CDR2: MNHEY, SMNVEV (reference sequence). The CDR3 DNA reads as TGTGCCAGCAGTCCGATGAATCAGGGAGGTGGCAATCAGCCCCAGCATTTT. It is translated as CASSPMNQGGGNQPQHF.

This clone was observed once. The chain couples TRBV27 to TRBJ1-1; 7 bases are shared with TRBD1. The trim removed 3 bases at V and 0 bases at J, leaving 4 bases unmatched. CDR1 is MNHEY and CDR2 is SMNVEV in the germline V gene (reference sequence). There are 15 residues in the CDR3. CDR3 region: CASSLQGGLNTEAFF. The CDR3 nucleotides read TGTGCCAGCAGTTTGCAGGGGGGATTGAACACTGAAGCTTTCTTT.

The chain uses TRBV6-1 and TRBJ2-1; D is possibly TRBD2 (6 bases). The CDR3 runs 12 residues. Germline V gene data show CDR1 as MNHNS and CDR2 as SASEGT. V lost 6 bases to trimming and J lost 3 bases, with 6 bases between them. This chain's CDR3 is CASRGGYNEQFF. The CDR3 nucleotides read TGTGCCAGCAGGGGAGGCTACAATGAGCAGTTCTTC.

This chain links TRBV5-1 with TRBJ1-1; 11 nucleotides line up with TRBD1. There are 15 residues in the CDR3. Trimming removed 3 bases from V and 5 bases from J; junction bases left unmatched: 6. In germline, CDR1 is SGHRS, CDR2 YFSETQ. The CDR3 nucleotides are TGCGCCAGCAGCTGGACAGGGGGCGCGATGACTGAAGCTTTCTTT. This encodes CASSWTGGAMTEAFF.

The chain employs TRBV5-8 and TRBJ1-2, with a tentative D call TRBD1 (6 bases). The length of the CDR3 is 13 residues. Germline assignment: CDR1 SGHTS and CDR2 YDEGEE. With 6 bases removed from V and 4 bases from J, the gap between germline ends came to 13 bases. Written as DNA, the CDR3 is TGTGCCAGCAAACAGGGAGGGGCCTATGGCTACACCTTC. It codes for CASKQGGAYGYTF. The complete variable domain, with remaining parts taken from reference TRBV5-8 and TRBJ1-2, reads EAGVTQSPTHLIKTRGQQATLRCSPISGHTSVYWYQQALGLGLQFLLWYDEGEERNRGNFPPRFSGRQFPNYSSELNVNALELEDSALYLCASKQGGAYGYTFGSGTRLTVV.

V and J are TRBV30 and TRBJ2-3; no reliable D call. Between the trimmed V and J ends, which lost 1 base and 0 bases, there was a span of 11 bases. Germline CDR1 GTSNPN, CDR2 SVGIG (reference sequence). This CDR3 contains 15 residues. This chain's CDR3 is CAWSALGPSTDTQYF. The CDR3 nucleotides are TGTGCCTGGAGTGCCTTGGGCCCTAGCACAGATACGCAGTATTTT.

This rearrangement joins TRBV5-1 to TRBJ2-1, with TRBD1 identical over 9 bases. Germline V lookup: CDR1 SGHRS, CDR2 YFSETQ. The CDR3 is 13 amino acids. Trimming removed 4 bases from V and 10 bases from J; junction bases left unmatched: 6. CDR3 DNA: TGCGCCAGCAGCCTAGGACAGGGGAGGGAGCAGTTCTTC. It yields the protein CASSLGQGREQFF.

The V and J genes are TRBV19 and TRBJ1-1; unclear D gene. V gave up 9 bases and J gave up 1 base, with 15 bases separating them. The CDR3 is 14 amino acids. CDR1 and CDR2 (germline): LNHDA, SQIVND (reference sequence). The CDR3 nucleotides are TGTGCCAGCTCAGTGGTCCAGAAGAACACTGAAGCTTTCTTT. It codes for CASSVVQKNTEAFF.

The chain couples TRBV7-8 to TRBJ2-3, with D possibly being TRBD2 (5 bases). V was cut by 2 bases and J by 5 bases, with 11 bases left in between. CDR1 and CDR2 from the germline V gene are SGHVS and FQNEAQ. The CDR3 has 14 residues. The CDR3 DNA reads TGTGCCAGCAGCTTAAGCGGTTGGGGAGATACGCAGTATTTT. As protein: CASSLSGWGDTQYF.

The J gene is TRBJ2-7, the V gene TRBV5-1; D is unclear. The CDR3 extends over 15 amino acids. The germline CDR1 and CDR2 sequences are SGHRS and YFSETQ. V was pared by 4 bases and J by 0 bases, with 14 bases between. This chain's CDR3 is CASSLLEASSYEQYF. CDR3 in DNA: TGCGCCAGCAGCCTGCTTGAGGCCTCCTCCTACGAGCAGTACTTC. The entire variable domain, with the rest obtained from reference TRBV5-1 and TRBJ2-7, is as follows: KAGVTQTPRYLIKTRGQQVTLSCSPISGHRSVSWYQQTPGQGLQFLFEYFSETQRNKGNFPGRFSGRQFSNSRSEMNVSTLELGDSALYLCASSLLEASSYEQYFGPGTRLTVT.

The genes are TRBV2 and TRBJ2-2, with 13 bases fitting TRBD2. Trimming took 7 bases from V and 6 from J; bases not matched to a gene: 5. From germline, CDR1 is SNHLY and CDR2 FYNNEI. CDR3 length: 15 residues. The CDR3 region has the DNA TGTGCCAGCACCGAACTAGCGGGAGGGCCCGGGGAGCTGTTTTTT. Its translation is CASTELAGGPGELFF. Supplemented by reference TRBV2 and TRBJ2-2, the full variable domain reads EPEVTQTPSHQVTQMGQEVILRCVPISNHLYFYWYRQILGQKVEFLVSFYNNEISEKSEIFDDQFSVERPDGSNFTLKIRSTKLEDSAMYFCASTELAGGPGELFFGEGSRLTVL.